These T cell receptor beta chains were read from a single sample in a study of blood T cell repertoires in COVID-19. Data came from immunoSEQ multiplex PCR; TCRdb stores just in-frame clones and leaves some out. The repertoire includes under 80,000 clones, 85% to 90% of them detected once, and 0.9% to 1.2% sits in the top ten. The source material was peripheral blood. All receptors derive from a man between 65 and 85 years old with acute or convalescent COVID-19. CDR3s include the opening cysteine and the closing phenylalanine or tryptophan. The D gene is left open where the match is weak. Size values are once, few and many counts, or a class for expanded clones, and some rows have none.

TGTGCCAGTAGTTTCATAGATACGCAGTATTTT | CASSFIDTQYF | TRBJ2-3 | . | TRBV19 | 11 | .
TGCAGTGCTAGAGTGGGGCTCGGAGCTTTCTTT | CSARVGLGAFF | TRBJ1-1 | . | TRBV20-1 | 11 | .
TGTGCCAGCCCCGGGACAGGGGGCTATCCCGTCTATGGCTACACCTTC | CASPGTGGYPVYGYTF | TRBJ1-2 | . | TRBV2 | 16 | TRBD1
TGTGCCAGCAACCCGGGACAGGTCACGAACACTGAAGCTTTCTTT | CASNPGQVTNTEAFF | TRBJ1-1 | . | TRBV27 | 15 | TRBD1
TGTGCCAGCAGCTCTGTGGGAAACAGGGGCGGCTACACCTTC | CASSSVGNRGGYTF | TRBJ1-2 | . | TRBV6-2/TRBV6-3 | 14 | TRBD1
TGTGCCAGCAGTAGGACAGGGGGCTTCGATGAGCAGTTCTTC | CASSRTGGFDEQFF | TRBJ2-1 | once | TRBV2 | 14 | TRBD1
TGTGCCAGCAGCTTAGGAGGGACTAGCGGGTGGAGCCCAGATACGCAGTATTTT | CASSLGGTSGWSPDTQYF | TRBJ2-3 | . | TRBV7-6 | 18 | TRBD2
TGTGCCAGCAGTGAAGCTCCCGGGTTCTTC | CASSEAPGFF | TRBJ2-1 | . | TRBV6-1 | 10 | .
TGCAGCGTTGACGGTCGAAACACTGAAGCTTTCTTT | CSVDGRNTEAFF | TRBJ1-1 | . | TRBV29-1 | 12 | .
TGTGCCAGCAGTCTACGCCCCGGGACAGGGGTCGGGGGGCCCCAGCATTTT | CASSLRPGTGVGGPQHF | TRBJ1-5 | . | TRBV6-6 | 17 | TRBD1
TGTGCCAGTAGTGGACTAGCGGGGGGGCATGAGACCCAGTACTTC | CASSGLAGGHETQYF | TRBJ2-5 | . | TRBV19 | 15 | TRBD2
TGTGCCAGCAGTTTATTGGGGCAGCGAGAGACCCAGTACTTC | CASSLLGQRETQYF | TRBJ2-5 | . | TRBV27 | 14 | .
TGTGCCAGCAGCTTAGATTGGGACAGGAGCTACGAGCAGTACTTC | CASSLDWDRSYEQYF | TRBJ2-7 | . | TRBV7-2 | 15 | TRBD1
TGCGCCAGCAGAAAGGGACAGGGGGTTTACGAGCAGTACTTC | CASRKGQGVYEQYF | TRBJ2-7 | . | TRBV5-1 | 14 | TRBD1
TGTGCCAGCAGCTTTTCAAGGATTGCGGACACTGAAGCTTTCTTT | CASSFSRIADTEAFF | TRBJ1-1 | once | TRBV7-8 | 15 | .
TGTGCCAGCAGCTTCAGGGTAGCGGTATACAATGAGCAGTTCTTC | CASSFRVAVYNEQFF | TRBJ2-1 | . | TRBV7-2 | 15 | .
TGTGCCAGTAGTTATAGCGGGCGAGAGGATACGCAGTATTTT | CASSYSGREDTQYF | TRBJ2-3 | . | TRBV19 | 14 | TRBD2
TGTGCCAGCAGCTCCTGGGACTCCCGCTCGGACTACGAGCAGTACTTC | CASSSWDSRSDYEQYF | TRBJ2-7 | . | TRBV7-9 | 16 | .
TGCGCCAGCAGCCTCGACAGGGGGCCTGGGGACGAGCAGTACTTC | CASSLDRGPGDEQYF | TRBJ2-7 | . | TRBV5-1 | 15 | TRBD1
TGTGCCAGCAGCTCACGGACACCGACGAACACTGAAGCTTTCTTT | CASSSRTPTNTEAFF | TRBJ1-1 | few | TRBV7-9 | 15 | .
TGCGCCAGCAGCTTGGACAGGGGGTCGAACACCGGGGAGCTGTTTTTT | CASSLDRGSNTGELFF | TRBJ2-2 | once | TRBV5-1 | 16 | TRBD1
TGTGCCACCAGTGATCACGGACAGCCCCGTCAGTTCTTC | CATSDHGQPRQFF | TRBJ2-1 | . | TRBV24-1 | 13 | .
TGTGCCAGCAACGGAGGCCGAGACAAGGGAGAAAAACTGTTTTTT | CASNGGRDKGEKLFF | TRBJ1-4 | . | TRBV2 | 15 | .
TGCGCCAGCAGCACGACAGGGGTTAGATCACCCCTCCACTTT | CASSTTGVRSPLHF | TRBJ1-6 | few | TRBV5-1 | 14 | TRBD1